This TCR beta chain appears in the sequencing data of a study of OX40 agonist ivuxolimab in advanced cancers. In the study overall: People who had prior anti-PD-1, anti-PD-L1 or anti-CTLA-4 therapy could take part, and around 39% had some. Whole-study results and caveats: Circulating CD4+ and CD8+ T cells showed clonal expansion by week 6 at 0.1 to 3.0 mg/kg.

This clone was seen only a few times. Its antigen is unidentified. Sequencing was performed with immunoSEQ multiplex PCR; in TCRdb, only in-frame clones are kept and a portion is missing. This sample has around 50,000 clones, with 79% found just once. The CDR3 spans 21 residues. This clonotype was sampled from an adult with an advanced solid tumor such as melanoma, head and neck, liver or kidney cancer. The specimen comprised CD4+ or CD8+ T cells sorted from blood, sampled in a trial of the OX40 agonist ivuxolimab. V usage is TRBV12-2 and J usage is TRBJ2-1; TRBD1, the table's D call, lacks a check against the DNA. TRBV12-2 is recorded as a pseudogene. CDR3 protein: CASRSGARGPGQGAIYNEQFF. CDR3 coding DNA: TGTGCAAGTCGCTCCGGGGCCCGAGGCCCGGGACAGGGGGCGATCTACAATGAGCAGTTCTTC.